The subject of this entry is one T cell receptor beta chain. Its antigen is undetermined. PCR involved 60 Vbeta and 13 Jbeta primers. Profiling relied on immunoSEQ multiplex PCR, and the TCRdb table lists in-frame clones only, not all of them. The profile shows some 57,000 clones, 70% of them singletons. Trimming took 5 bases from V and 10 from J, leaving 12 bases between them. The germline V gene has CDR1 SNHLY and CDR2 FYNNEI. The CDR3 has 12 amino acids. The sample comes from a study of cytomegalovirus exposure and HLA in healthy donors. Overall study results and limits: Specific recognition of CMV antigens was confirmed in vitro for a few chains (all CMV-associated). Across donors, sequencing depth was assumed by presence/absence analyses to be roughly uniform. Earlier results showed most TCR beta V segments being productive about 87% or about 30% of the time.

This TCR derives from an older woman in good health and CMV-seropositive. Sequenced material: PBMCs. V is TRBV2 and J is TRBJ2-1; D may be TRBD2 (5 bases). CDR3 residues: CASSSGREEQFF. DNA for the CDR3: TGTGCCAGCAGTTCCGGACGGGAAGAGCAGTTCTTC. Drawing the rest from reference TRBV2 and TRBJ2-1, the complete variable domain is EPEVTQTPSHQVTQMGQEVILRCVPISNHLYFYWYRQILGQKVEFLVSFYNNEISEKSEIFDDQFSVERPDGSNFTLKIRSTKLEDSAMYFCASSSGREEQFFGPGTRLTVL.